This T cell receptor beta chain was recovered during a study of blood T cell repertoires in COVID-19. Study-wide background: The analysed material was cDNA or gDNA that came from T cells, B-cell-depleted T cells, or PBMCs.

Data came from immunoSEQ multiplex PCR; TCRdb stores just in-frame clones and leaves some out. The profile shows roughly 250,000 clones, around nine tenths of them singletons. This receptor was taken from a man aged 35-49 years who had recovered from COVID-19. The specimen sequenced was peripheral blood.

The CDR3 loop is CASSLGEGGPYNSPLHF. CDR3 bases: TGTGCCAGCAGCTTAGGGGAGGGGGGACCCTATAATTCACCCCTCCACTTT. This chain connects TRBV7-8 to TRBJ1-6; the D gene is possibly TRBD1 (6 bases). Trimming took 1 base from V and 2 from J, leaving 12 bases between them. Germline loops: CDR1 SGHVS, CDR2 FQNEAQ. The CDR3 loop spans 17 amino acids.